What follows are 23 T cell receptor beta chains derived from one specimen sequenced in a study of brain T cells in children with intractable seizures. Sequencing was performed with immunoSEQ multiplex PCR; in TCRdb, only in-frame clones are kept and a portion is missing. Here the sample spans 60,000 to 65,000 clones, 95% to 96% being singletons. Source: peripheral blood, taken at surgery. The receptors stem from a boy younger than two with focal cortical dysplasia and intractable seizures.

The genes are TRBV19 and TRBJ2-3; D possibly corresponds to TRBD2 (5 bases). Per the germline V gene, CDR1 is LNHDA and CDR2 is SQIVND (reference sequence). V dropped 7 bases and J dropped 0 bases, with 17 bases sitting between them. This CDR3 has 16 amino acids. The CDR3, as DNA: TGTGCCAGTAATCGGCTTGGGCGGGTGAGCACAGATACGCAGTATTTT. Translation gives CASNRLGRVSTDTQYF.

The J gene is TRBJ1-1, the V gene TRBV4-1; TRBD1 is a possible D gene (5 bases). V lost 3 bases to trimming and J lost 0 bases, with 11 bases between them. Germline CDR1 reads MGHRA; CDR2 reads YSYEKL. The CDR3 consists of 15 residues. The CDR3 loop reads CASSHRQLLNTEAFF. CDR3 DNA sequence: TGCGCCAGCAGCCACCGACAGCTTTTGAACACTGAAGCTTTCTTT.

The chain uses TRBV4-1 and TRBJ2-7; the match to TRBD1 covers 7 bases. The J segment lost 3 bases and the V segment lost 4 bases, leaving 9 bases of the junction unmatched. In germline, CDR1 is MGHRA, CDR2 YSYEKL. The CDR3 contains 15 residues. The DNA of the CDR3 is TGCGCCAGCAGCCCCGCGACAGGGAATTTCTACGAGCAGTACTTC. Its protein is CASSPATGNFYEQYF.

The chain employs TRBV2 and TRBJ2-7; 9 bases map to TRBD2. CDR3 length: 15 residues. Trimming at V came to 4 bases and at J to 2 bases, leaving 6 bases not matched to a gene. Per the germline V gene, CDR1 is SNHLY and CDR2 is FYNNEI. CDR3 loop: CASSVSTSGTYEQYF. The CDR3 DNA reads as TGTGCCAGCAGTGTATCGACTAGCGGAACCTACGAGCAGTACTTC.

The chain combines TRBV5-1 with TRBJ1-1; the D gene is possibly TRBD1 (5 bases). The V gene lost 2 bases and the J gene lost 8 bases, with 13 bases spanning the gap. The length of the CDR3 is 13 residues. Germline V lookup: CDR1 SGHRS, CDR2 YFSETQ. CDR3: CASSLVSGREAFF. Written as DNA, the CDR3 is TGCGCCAGCAGCTTAGTCTCAGGGAGGGAAGCTTTCTTT.

The gene calls are TRBV27 and TRBJ1-2; D may be TRBD1 (5 bases). The CDR3 covers 18 residues. V was clipped by 4 bases and J by 5 bases, with 26 bases between them. Germline assignment: CDR1 MNHEY and CDR2 SMNVEV (reference sequence). CDR3 sequence (DNA): TGTGCCAGCAGTTCCAACCCACGCTTCAGGGTGGAGGGATATGGCTACACCTTC. Its protein product is CASSSNPRFRVEGYGYTF.

The chain has TRBV4-2 and TRBJ2-3, with 11 bases fitting TRBD2. V dropped 6 bases and J dropped 4; count of bases not matched to a gene: 18. The CDR3 runs to 19 residues. Germline loops: CDR1 LGHNA, CDR2 YNFKEQ. The DNA of the CDR3 is TGTGCCAGCAGTCCTCCGACTGGGCTAGCGGGGGGTAGTCCAGATACGCAGTATTTT. Its protein product is CASSPPTGLAGGSPDTQYF.

CDR3 protein: CASSPQANTEAFF. The CDR3 nucleotides are TGTGCCAGCTCACCCCAGGCTAACACTGAAGCTTTCTTT. The V gene is TRBV18, the J gene TRBJ1-1; D is undetermined. The CDR3 spans 13 residues. The V gene lost 3 bases and the J gene lost 2 bases, with 7 bases spanning the gap. CDR1 and CDR2 from the germline V gene are KGHSH and LQKENI.

The genes are TRBV6-5 and TRBJ2-3; D is unclear. V was cut by 2 bases and J by 5 bases, with 8 bases left in between. Germline CDR1 is MNHEY and CDR2 is SVGAGI. This CDR3 is 13 amino acids long. The CDR3 protein is CASSYRDEDTQYF. The CDR3 DNA sequence: TGTGCCAGCAGTTACAGGGATGAAGATACGCAGTATTTT.

The rearrangement joins TRBV10-3 to TRBJ2-3; 7 bases are a match to TRBD2. Per germline, CDR1 ENHRY and CDR2 SYGVKD. This CDR3 spans 12 amino acids. J lost 8 bases, V lost 4 bases, and 3 bases had no gene match. CDR3 region: CAISGGGGTQYF. CDR3 nucleotide sequence: TGTGCCATCAGTGGGGGCGGGGGTACGCAGTATTTT.

This clone was recorded only once. The rearrangement uses TRBV11-2 and TRBJ2-3, with TRBD2 matching over 11 bases. The V and J ends lost 1 base and 7 bases, in that order; junction bases with no gene match: 10. This CDR3 is 17 amino acids long. Germline loops: CDR1 SGHAT, CDR2 FQNNGV. For the CDR3, the DNA is TGTGCCAGCAGCTTAGGCCCGTTAGCGGGGGGGCAGCATACGCAGTATTTT. It translates to CASSLGPLAGGQHTQYF.

The genes are TRBV6-6 and TRBJ2-5; D uncertain. Between the trimmed V and J ends, which lost 2 bases and 3 bases, there was a span of 16 bases. CDR1 MNHNY and CDR2 SVGAGI come from the germline V gene (reference sequence). The CDR3 is 16 residues long. CDR3 nucleotides: TGTGCCAGCAGTTACCTCTCGGGTCCCAAGGAAGAGACCCAGTACTTC. Its translation: CASSYLSGPKEETQYF.

The chain joins TRBV4-2 to TRBJ2-7; D call uncertain. Germline V gives CDR1 LGHNA, CDR2 YNFKEQ. Trimming cost V 0 bases and J 0 bases, with 9 bases left between them. This CDR3 is 15 amino acids long. CDR3 protein: CASSQDGAFSYEQYF. For the CDR3, the DNA is TGTGCCAGCAGCCAAGATGGAGCGTTCTCCTACGAGCAGTACTTC.

This clone appeared once. V usage is TRBV6-2 or TRBV6-3 and J usage is TRBJ2-5; no definite D call. CDR3 length equals 13 residues. Germline V lookup: CDR1 MNHEY, CDR2 SVGEGT. V lost 4 bases and J lost 7, with 13 bases in between. CDR3 loop: CASSSVGSVTQYF. The CDR3 DNA follows: TGTGCCAGCAGTTCGGTAGGGTCGGTGACCCAGTACTTC.

The chain is built from TRBV28 and TRBJ2-3; perhaps TRBD1 as D (6 bases). V shed 5 bases and J shed 2 bases, with 14 bases lying between them. Germline V CDR1 and CDR2: MDHEN, SYDVKM. This CDR3 region has 15 residues. This CDR3 is CASSPPGQVTDTQYF. CDR3 coding DNA: TGTGCCAGCAGTCCCCCGGGACAAGTCACAGATACGCAGTATTTT.

The chain joins TRBV19 to TRBJ1-6; a weak D match, TRBD1 (6 bases). The V gene lost 4 bases and the J gene lost 8 bases, with 15 bases spanning the gap. This CDR3 is 15 amino acids long. Germline loops: CDR1 LNHDA, CDR2 SQIVND (reference sequence). CDR3 nucleotide sequence: TGTGCCAGTAGTAGCACTACAGGGTCTGATTCACCCCTCCACTTT. Amino acid sequence: CASSSTTGSDSPLHF. The variable domain in full, completed from reference TRBV19 and TRBJ1-6, reads DGGITQSPKYLFRKEGQNVTLSCEQNLNHDAMYWYRQDPGQGLRLIYYSQIVNDFQKGDIAEGYSVSREKKESFPLTVTSAQKNPTAFYLCASSSTTGSDSPLHFGNGTRLTVT.

The chain recombines TRBV5-1 with TRBJ2-5; D not certain. This CDR3 comprises 15 residues. The V and J ends lost 1 base and 1 base respectively, with 11 bases between them. CDR1 and CDR2 from the germline V gene are SGHRS and YFSETQ. CDR3 DNA sequence: TGCGCCAGCAGCTTGCGGGTGCATGGCCAAGAGACCCAGTACTTC. Amino acid sequence: CASSLRVHGQETQYF.

The rearrangement links TRBV2 to TRBJ2-1; unclear D gene. The ends were cut back, 6 bases at V and 14 bases at J, with 14 bases in the middle. The CDR3 length is 11 residues. The germline CDR1 and CDR2 sequences are SNHLY and FYNNEI. DNA of the CDR3: TGTGCCAGCAGGACCCTCCGGTTTGAGTTCTTC. Residues: CASRTLRFEFF.

The chain uses TRBV21-1 and TRBJ2-1; the table's D call of TRBD2 was not tested on the DNA. TRBV21-1 is reported as a pseudogene. This CDR3 region has 17 residues. The CDR3 reads CASSQHRKREGRGEQFF. CDR3 nucleotides: TGTGCCAGCAGCCAACATAGAAAGCGGGAGGGCCGGGGTGAGCAGTTCTTC.

CDR3 DNA: TGTGCCAGCAGCTTTCCGGTCGGCTTCCTGAACACTGAAGCTTTCTTT. As protein: CASSFPVGFLNTEAFF. This chain uses TRBV7-9 with TRBJ1-1; D gene uncertain. Trimming removed 3 bases at V and 0 bases at J, with 14 bases between. Germline V gene sequence: CDR1 SEHNR, CDR2 FQNEAQ (reference sequence). This CDR3 region has 16 residues.

Only one count was recorded for this clone. The genes are TRBV4-3 and TRBJ2-1, with D perhaps matching TRBD1 or TRBD2 (5 bases each). CDR1 is LGHNA and CDR2 is YSLEER in the germline V gene. This CDR3 spans 18 amino acids. The V and J ends lost 3 bases and 0 bases respectively, with 18 bases between them. The CDR3 reads CASSHRPGRLSSYNEQFF. Written as DNA, the CDR3 is TGCGCCAGCAGCCATCGGCCGGGGCGACTAAGCTCCTACAATGAGCAGTTCTTC.

This clone was seen a single time. V usage is TRBV4-1 and J usage is TRBJ2-3; D not resolved. Germline V lookup: CDR1 MGHRA, CDR2 YSYEKL. V was clipped by 4 bases and J by 0 bases, with 14 bases between them. CDR3 length: 16 amino acids. DNA for the CDR3: TGCGCCAGCAGCCCCTACCTGCTAACTAGCACAGATACGCAGTATTTT. Encoded protein: CASSPYLLTSTDTQYF.

This chain joins TRBV6-5 and TRBJ2-5, with D maybe TRBD2 (7 bases). CDR3 length: 13 amino acids. Germline V gene lookup returns CDR1 MNHEY and CDR2 SVGAGI. The V end was cut by 6 bases, the J end by 3 bases, with 11 bases between. The CDR3 DNA is TGTGCCAGCAGACGGGGGGCCAAAGAGACCCAGTACTTC. Encoded protein: CASRRGAKETQYF.